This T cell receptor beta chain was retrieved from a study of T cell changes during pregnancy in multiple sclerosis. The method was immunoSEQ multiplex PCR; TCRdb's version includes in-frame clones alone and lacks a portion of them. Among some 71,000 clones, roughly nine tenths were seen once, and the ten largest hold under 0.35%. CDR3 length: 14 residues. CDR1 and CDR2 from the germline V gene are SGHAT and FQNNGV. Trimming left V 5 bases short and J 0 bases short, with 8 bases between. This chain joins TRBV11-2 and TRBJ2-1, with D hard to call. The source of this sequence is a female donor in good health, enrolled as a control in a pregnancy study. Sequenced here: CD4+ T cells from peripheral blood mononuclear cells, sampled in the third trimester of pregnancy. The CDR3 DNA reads TGTGCCAGCAGCATCCCCAACTCCTACAATGAGCAGTTCTTC. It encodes CASSIPNSYNEQFF. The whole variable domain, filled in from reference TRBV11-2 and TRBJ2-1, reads EAGVAQSPRYKIIEKRQSVAFWCNPISGHATLYWYQQILGQGPKLLIQFQNNGVVDDSQLPKDRFSAERLKGVDSTLKIQPAKLEDSAVYLCASSIPNSYNEQFFGPGTRLTVL.